This is a list of T cell receptor beta chains from one sample in a study of blood T cell repertoires in COVID-19. Sequencing was performed with immunoSEQ multiplex PCR; in TCRdb, only in-frame clones are kept and a portion is missing. Of about 90,000 clones detected, roughly 90% appear once; the ten largest clones hold less than 3.5%. Source material: peripheral blood. Receptors originate from a man aged 50-60 years with COVID-19, enrolled during active disease. CDR3s include the opening cysteine and the closing phenylalanine or tryptophan. A D gene is named only where the DNA matches it firmly. Size tells how often a clone was seen (once, few, many) or the class of an expanded clone, and some rows leave it out.

clone_size: -; v_call: TRBV7-2; j_call: TRBJ2-7; d_call: -; cdr3_nt: TGTGCCAGCAGCTTTTATGTGGGCGGGGCCTCCTACGAGCAGTACTTC; cdr3_aa: CASSFYVGGASYEQYF
clone_size: -; v_call: TRBV2; j_call: TRBJ1-1; d_call: -; cdr3_nt: TGTGCCAGCAGTCTCTTGGGGCTTAATACTGAAGCTTTCTTT; cdr3_aa: CASSLLGLNTEAFF
clone_size: -; v_call: TRBV19; j_call: TRBJ1-5; d_call: -; cdr3_nt: TGTGCCAGTAGTATCCTCAGGTTCGATCAGCCCCAGCATTTT; cdr3_aa: CASSILRFDQPQHF
clone_size: -; v_call: TRBV5-4; j_call: TRBJ2-7; d_call: TRBD1; cdr3_nt: TGTGCCAGCAGCACCCGGGACAGCACCTACGAGCAGTACTTC; cdr3_aa: CASSTRDSTYEQYF
clone_size: -; v_call: TRBV27; j_call: TRBJ2-7; d_call: TRBD1; cdr3_nt: TGTGCCAGCAGTCGCCGGGACAGGGGGATATACGAGCAGTACTTC; cdr3_aa: CASSRRDRGIYEQYF
clone_size: -; v_call: TRBV5-4; j_call: TRBJ2-5; d_call: -; cdr3_nt: TGTGCCAGCAGCTTTAGCGGTCCAAAAGAGACCCAGTACTTC; cdr3_aa: CASSFSGPKETQYF
clone_size: few; v_call: TRBV5-1; j_call: TRBJ1-1; d_call: TRBD1; cdr3_nt: TGCGCCAGCAGCTTTTCAGGGGGCGACGCTGAAGCTTTCTTT; cdr3_aa: CASSFSGGDAEAFF
clone_size: -; v_call: TRBV5-1; j_call: TRBJ2-7; d_call: TRBD1; cdr3_nt: TGCGCCAGCAGCTCATTGGACAGGGGGCATTACGAGCAGTACTTC; cdr3_aa: CASSSLDRGHYEQYF
clone_size: -; v_call: TRBV30; j_call: TRBJ1-5; d_call: TRBD1; cdr3_nt: TGTGCCTGGAGCGGACAGGGCAATCAGCCCCAGCATTTT; cdr3_aa: CAWSGQGNQPQHF
clone_size: -; v_call: TRBV3-1/TRBV3-2; j_call: TRBJ1-2; d_call: TRBD1; cdr3_nt: TGTGCCAGCAGCCAGGGGACAGGAGGTTCCTATGGCTACACCTTC; cdr3_aa: CASSQGTGGSYGYTF
clone_size: -; v_call: TRBV4-3; j_call: TRBJ2-2; d_call: -; cdr3_nt: TGCGCCAGCAGCCAAGCAATGCTAGGCCCCTCTTCGAACACCGGGGAGCTGTTTTTT; cdr3_aa: CASSQAMLGPSSNTGELFF
clone_size: -; v_call: TRBV28; j_call: TRBJ2-5; d_call: -; cdr3_nt: TGTGCCAGCAGTGATGGGGGGTGGGGAGAGACCCAGTACTTC; cdr3_aa: CASSDGGWGETQYF
clone_size: -; v_call: TRBV18; j_call: TRBJ1-2; d_call: -; cdr3_nt: TGTGCCAGCTCAGGCCGGGAATTTAACTATGGCTACACCTTC; cdr3_aa: CASSGREFNYGYTF
clone_size: -; v_call: TRBV10-1; j_call: TRBJ2-4; d_call: TRBD1; cdr3_nt: TGCGCCAGCAGTGAGAGTGGGACAGTTATACTAGCCAAAAACATTCAGTACTTC; cdr3_aa: CASSESGTVILAKNIQYF
clone_size: -; v_call: TRBV10-3; j_call: TRBJ2-3; d_call: TRBD2; cdr3_nt: TGTGCCATCAGTGAGGGACTAGCGGGGGACACAGATACGCAGTATTTT; cdr3_aa: CAISEGLAGDTDTQYF
clone_size: -; v_call: TRBV4-1; j_call: TRBJ1-3; d_call: -; cdr3_nt: TGCGCCAGCAGCCAAGATACGGGGGGGGGAAACACCATATATTTT; cdr3_aa: CASSQDTGGGNTIYF
clone_size: -; v_call: TRBV19; j_call: TRBJ2-1; d_call: -; cdr3_nt: TGTGCCAGTAGTATAGATGCCGGTGGTGAGCAGTTCTTC; cdr3_aa: CASSIDAGGEQFF
clone_size: -; v_call: TRBV7-2; j_call: TRBJ1-3; d_call: -; cdr3_nt: TGTGCCAGCAGCTTAGAGCGGGGAACTGGAAACACCATATATTTT; cdr3_aa: CASSLERGTGNTIYF
clone_size: -; v_call: TRBV4-1; j_call: TRBJ1-1; d_call: -; cdr3_nt: TGCGCCAGCAGCCGAGGGGGTGAGAACACTGAAGCTTTCTTT; cdr3_aa: CASSRGGENTEAFF
clone_size: -; v_call: TRBV7-8; j_call: TRBJ2-7; d_call: -; cdr3_nt: TGTGCCAGCAGCTCCGCAGGGTCGCCGCGGGAGCAGTACTTC; cdr3_aa: CASSSAGSPREQYF